This T cell receptor (beta chain) appears in the sequencing data of a study of radiation and T cells in renal cell carcinoma. Findings and limits, study-wide: In blood, top tumor clones expanded by 2 weeks, shrinking by 4. Pretreatment tumor biopsies were lacking, so baseline clonotypes are unknown.

The V gene lost 6 bases and the J gene lost 7 bases, with 15 bases spanning the gap. There are 14 residues in the CDR3. In germline, CDR1 is LNHDA, CDR2 SQIVND (reference sequence). The protocol was immunoSEQ multiplex PCR, while the TCRdb copy is restricted to in-frame clones and leaves out a portion. Of approximately 120,000 clones listed, around 84% are singletons. Time point described: baseline pretreatment blood. Specified treatment: 15 Gy SBRT to primary tumor, nephrectomy 4 weeks later. Serial blood draws occurred at baseline and 2 and 4 weeks post-SBRT. Comments on this clone: Its antigen is not known.

Sample: blood, taken from a patient whose treatment included radiotherapy and nephrectomy. The receptor was derived from a woman in her fifties or sixties with renal cell carcinoma. The J gene is TRBJ1-4, the V gene TRBV19; TRBD1 might be the D (6 bases). This CDR3 reads CASSKQGRVEKLFF. CDR3 nucleotide sequence: TGTGCCAGTAGCAAGCAGGGGCGGGTTGAAAAACTGTTTTTT. The full variable domain, with the rest looked up from reference TRBV19 and TRBJ1-4, is DGGITQSPKYLFRKEGQNVTLSCEQNLNHDAMYWYRQDPGQGLRLIYYSQIVNDFQKGDIAEGYSVSREKKESFPLTVTSAQKNPTAFYLCASSKQGRVEKLFFGSGTQLSVL.